This TCR beta chain was obtained from a study of sequential checkpoint blockade in melanoma. This clone showed up just a few times. Only in-frame clones appear in the TCRdb table, and some are missing; sequencing was by immunoSEQ multiplex PCR. The sample contains about 12,000 clones, approximately 74% of which appear only once. Treatment: randomized to nivolumab then ipilimumab (arm A) or the reverse (arm B). From thawed PBMCs, live CD3+CD8+ cells negative for CD19 and CD56 were sorted. The CDR3 contains 18 residues. Germline-derived CDR1 and CDR2 are SGHKS and YYEKEE (reference sequence). Between the trimmed V and J ends, which lost 4 bases and 0 bases, there was a span of 20 bases.

This TCR derives from a human donor with melanoma. The chain links TRBV5-5 to TRBJ2-1, with D possibly TRBD2 on 6 matching bases. Sequencing used CD8+ T cells sorted from blood (inferred from file names), obtained from a patient given nivolumab and ipilimumab in sequence. The CDR3 DNA reads as TGTGCCAGCAGCACCTCGATCCCGGCGGGATACTCCTACAATGAGCAGTTCTTC. Amino acids: CASSTSIPAGYSYNEQFF.